The 25 T cell receptor beta chains below were found in one sample sequenced in a study of OX40 agonist ivuxolimab in advanced cancers. Library generation was performed with the immunoSEQ multiplex PCR assay. TCRdb provides this immuneACCESS table in a form limited to in-frame rearrangements. Some clones are lacking; in checked studies, under half of them reflect an unresolved V gene, and why the rest are absent is not known. The table for this sample lists about 75,000 clones; more than 80% of them were counted only once. Roughly 8.2% of the sample lies in the top ten. The input for sequencing was CD4+ or CD8+ T cells sorted from blood, taken in a trial of the OX40 agonist ivuxolimab. The receptors were sampled from an adult with an advanced solid tumor such as melanoma, head and neck, liver or kidney cancer.

CDR3 region: CASRNGGGSNTDTQYF. For the CDR3, the DNA is TGTGCCAGCAGGAATGGTGGGGGGTCTAACACAGATACGCAGTATTTT. The chain combines TRBV5-4 with TRBJ2-3; D perhaps matches TRBD2 (6 bases). CDR1 and CDR2 from the germline V gene are SGHNT and YYREEE (reference sequence). The V and J ends lost 5 bases and 2 bases respectively, with 18 bases between them. This CDR3 is built from 16 residues.

The chain couples TRBV29-1 to TRBJ2-1, with D hard to call. Trimming cost V 2 bases and J 10 bases, with 15 bases left between them. Per the germline V gene, CDR1 is SQVTM and CDR2 is ANQGSEA. This CDR3 has 13 amino acids. The CDR3 here is CSVELGSSTEQFF. The CDR3 nucleotides read TGCAGCGTTGAATTGGGCAGCTCGACGGAGCAGTTCTTC.

V gene TRBV6-6 combines with J gene TRBJ1-6, with D hard to call. Trimming removed 11 bases at V and 7 bases at J, with 6 bases between. Germline CDR1 and CDR2: MNHNY and SVGAGI (reference sequence). CDR3 length equals 10 residues. CDR3 region: CAEDNSPLHF. The CDR3 DNA follows: TGTGCCGAGGACAATTCACCCCTCCACTTT.

The rearrangement links TRBV29-1 to TRBJ1-2, with 7 positions matching TRBD1. The CDR3 is made up of 14 amino acids. V gave up 4 bases and J gave up 5 bases; unmatched junction bases: 10. CDR1 SQVTM and CDR2 ANQGSEA come from the germline V gene. CDR3 sequence reads: CSVVEGLTGYGYTF. CDR3 sequence (DNA): TGCAGCGTTGTAGAGGGGCTGACAGGGTATGGCTACACCTTC.

The chain joins TRBV6-5 to TRBJ1-1; the D is unclear. The CDR3 runs 12 residues. V was trimmed by 9 bases and J by 7 bases, leaving 15 bases between them. Germline V gene data show CDR1 as MNHEY and CDR2 as SVGAGI. The CDR3, as DNA: TGTGCCAGTGGGAGACCGTTCTTTGAAGCTTTCTTT. Translation: CASGRPFFEAFF.

The chain recombines TRBV6-5 with TRBJ1-5; D may be TRBD1 (6 bases). The V and J ends lost 4 bases and 0 bases respectively, with 13 bases between them. Germline assignment: CDR1 MNHEY and CDR2 SVGAGI. This CDR3 has 16 amino acids. As DNA, the CDR3 is TGTGCCAGCAGTTTGACCGGGACACTTAGCAATCAGCCCCAGCATTTT. It yields the protein CASSLTGTLSNQPQHF.

This clone was found once. This chain links TRBV7-9 with TRBJ1-5; D not resolved. Germline CDR1 reads SEHNR; CDR2 reads FQNEAQ (reference sequence). V lost 6 bases to trimming and J lost 2 bases, with 8 bases between them. The CDR3 is 13 residues long. The CDR3 DNA follows: TGTGCCAGCAGTGGCATGGGCAATCAGCCCCAGCATTTT. Translation: CASSGMGNQPQHF. The complete variable domain, with remaining parts taken from reference TRBV7-9 and TRBJ1-5, reads DTGVSQNPRHKITKRGQNVTFRCDPISEHNRLYWYRQTLGQGPEFLTYFQNEAQLEKSRLLSDRFSAERPKGSFSTLEIQRTEQGDSAMYLCASSGMGNQPQHFGDGTRLSIL.

This sequence joins TRBV5-4 and TRBJ2-5, with 12 bases fitting TRBD2. Trimming removed 2 bases from V and 5 bases from J; junction bases left unmatched: 10. The CDR3 has 17 amino acids. The germline V gene encodes CDR1 SGHNT and CDR2 YYREEE (reference sequence). The CDR3 coding sequence is TGTGCCAGCAGCTTAACTAGCGGGGGGCCCCCGCGGGAGACCCAGTACTTC. This encodes CASSLTSGGPPRETQYF. Full variable domain (rest looked up from reference TRBV5-4 and TRBJ2-5): ETGVTQSPTHLIKTRGQQVTLRCSSQSGHNTVSWYQQALGQGPQFIFQYYREEENGRGNFPPRFSGLQFPNYSSELNVNALELDDSALYLCASSLTSGGPPRETQYFGPGTRLLVL.

V is TRBV28 and J is TRBJ2-7, with 7 positions matching TRBD1. This CDR3 spans 12 amino acids. The ends lost 8 bases at V and 6 bases at J; junction bases unmatched: 7. Germline lookup yields CDR1 MDHEN and CDR2 SYDVKM. The CDR3 bases are TGTGCCAGCGTCCGGGACAGTCGCGAGCAGTACTTC. This encodes CASVRDSREQYF. Full variable domain (outside the CDR3, taken from reference TRBV28 and TRBJ2-7): DVKVTQSSRYLVKRTGEKVFLECVQDMDHENMFWYRQDPGLGLRLIYFSYDVKMKEKGDIPEGYSVSREKKERFSLILESASTNQTSMYLCASVRDSREQYFGPGTRLTVT.

The chain uses TRBV7-2 and TRBJ1-4; 7 bases map to TRBD1. V dropped 4 bases and J dropped 10; count of bases not matched to a gene: 12. The CDR3 extends over 15 amino acids. Germline CDR1 and CDR2: SGHTA and FQGNSA. The DNA for the CDR3 is TGTGCCAGCAGCTCTCCCTTAGGGGGCCGGGGAAAACTGTTTTTT. Protein: CASSSPLGGRGKLFF.

The rearrangement joins TRBV7-2 to TRBJ1-5; 9 nucleotides agree with TRBD1. V trimming: 8 bases; J trimming: 5 bases; junction bases outside the gene matches: 7. The CDR3 runs to 14 residues. Germline CDR1 SGHTA, CDR2 FQGNSA. The CDR3 protein is CASGQGNRDQPQHF. The CDR3 DNA reads as TGTGCCAGCGGACAGGGGAATAGGGATCAGCCCCAGCATTTT.

The chain links TRBV5-4 to TRBJ1-3, with unresolved D. The germline V gene has CDR1 SGHNT and CDR2 YYREEE (reference sequence). The V end lost 4 bases, the J end lost 4 bases, and 15 bases lay between the germline ends. The CDR3 runs to 15 residues. CDR3 in DNA: TGTGCCAGCAGCAAAGGGCTGGATGTCGGAAACACCATATATTTT. It translates to CASSKGLDVGNTIYF.

The genes are TRBV19 and TRBJ1-1, with 7 positions matching TRBD1. CDR1 and CDR2 from the germline V gene are LNHDA and SQIVND (reference sequence). V was clipped by 1 base and J by 6 bases; unmatched bases: 5. The CDR3 runs to 14 residues. CDR3 sequence reads: CASSIGQGMSEAFF. CDR3 DNA: TGTGCCAGTAGTATAGGACAGGGAATGTCTGAAGCTTTCTTT.

The chain combines TRBV28 with TRBJ1-2; perhaps TRBD1 as D (6 bases). Between the trimmed V and J ends, which lost 7 bases and 8 bases, there was a span of 17 bases. Germline-derived CDR1 and CDR2 are MDHEN and SYDVKM. The length of the CDR3 is 13 residues. Here the CDR3 reads CASTLEGDQGYTF. In DNA form, the CDR3 reads TGTGCCAGCACCCTAGAGGGGGACCAAGGCTACACCTTC.

The V gene is TRBV5-4, the J gene TRBJ1-4; 7 nucleotides match TRBD1. With 4 bases clipped from V and 8 bases from J, the junction kept 11 bases outside the gene matches. Germline V gene lookup returns CDR1 SGHNT and CDR2 YYREEE (reference sequence). CDR3 length equals 15 residues. The CDR3 reads CASSPQGGAREKLFF. The CDR3 bases are TGTGCCAGCAGCCCTCAGGGGGGGGCGAGGGAAAAACTGTTTTTT.

This clone was counted once. The chain employs TRBV5-6 and TRBJ2-7; D uncertain. The CDR3 sequence is 15 residues long. Germline V gives CDR1 SGHDT, CDR2 YYEEEE. Trimming left V 1 base short and J 0 bases short, with 11 bases between. The CDR3: CASSLIGGSSYEQYF. The CDR3 DNA reads TGTGCCAGCAGCTTGATAGGCGGCAGCTCCTACGAGCAGTACTTC. Full variable domain (remainder filled in from reference TRBV5-6 and TRBJ2-7): DAGVTQSPTHLIKTRGQQVTLRCSPKSGHDTVSWYQQALGQGPQFIFQYYEEEERQRGNFPDRFSGHQFPNYSSELNVNALLLGDSALYLCASSLIGGSSYEQYFGPGTRLTVT.

The V and J genes are TRBV7-2 and TRBJ1-3; D unclear. This CDR3 spans 12 amino acids. V gave up 1 base and J gave up 9 bases, with 7 bases separating them. From germline, CDR1 is SGHTA and CDR2 FQGNSA. CDR3 coding DNA: TGTGCCAGCAGCTTAGATGTATCCACCATATATTTT. Amino acids: CASSLDVSTIYF.

The CDR3 DNA is TGTGCCAGCAGTTTCCGGCGTGAGCAGTACTTC. Translation gives CASSFRREQYF. This rearrangement joins TRBV28 to TRBJ2-7; no definite D call. The V gene's germline CDR1 is MDHEN and CDR2 SYDVKM. Trimming pared 3 bases from V and 7 bases from J, leaving 7 bases between. The CDR3 covers 11 residues.

This clone was detected only a few times. J is TRBJ1-6 and V is TRBV7-2; possibly TRBD1 for D (6 bases). The V gene's germline CDR1 is SGHTA and CDR2 FQGNSA. There are 13 residues in the CDR3. Between the trimmed V and J ends, which lost 5 bases and 6 bases, there was a span of 8 bases. The CDR3 region is CASSAQGNSPLHF. In DNA form, the CDR3 reads TGTGCCAGCAGCGCACAGGGTAATTCACCCCTCCACTTT.

The V gene is TRBV7-2, the J gene TRBJ2-2; 9 bases match TRBD1. This CDR3 comprises 15 residues. CDR1 and CDR2 from the germline V gene are SGHTA and FQGNSA. With 7 bases clipped from V and 2 bases from J, the junction kept 5 bases outside the gene matches. The DNA of the CDR3 is TGTGCCAGCAACCCGACAGGGGGTAACACCGGGGAGCTGTTTTTT. It codes for CASNPTGGNTGELFF.

The V gene is TRBV19, the J gene TRBJ1-2, with 8 bases matching TRBD1. Per the germline V gene, CDR1 is LNHDA and CDR2 is SQIVND (reference sequence). The CDR3 length is 17 residues. V shed 0 bases, J shed 8 bases, and the junction held 14 bases outside the gene matches. CDR3 coding DNA: TGTGCCAGTAGTATAGACCCGCGAGGACAGGGTGGTTACGGCTACACCTTC. It translates to CASSIDPRGQGGYGYTF.

The chain couples TRBV5-6 to TRBJ1-1; possibly TRBD1 for D (5 bases). V was trimmed by 2 bases and J by 1 base, leaving 9 bases between them. Germline CDR1 reads SGHDT; CDR2 reads YYEEEE. CDR3 length: 14 residues. The CDR3 sequence is CASSFRAKNTEAFF. Written as DNA, the CDR3 is TGTGCCAGCAGCTTCAGGGCGAAGAACACTGAAGCTTTCTTT.

The genes are TRBV6-1 and TRBJ2-5; the D is unclear. Trimming stripped 6 bases from V and 7 bases from J, with 12 bases between. The CDR3 has 12 amino acids. Germline CDR1 and CDR2: MNHNS and SASEGT. CDR3 DNA: TGTGCCAGCAGACTAAATCTGGCGACCCAGTACTTC. It translates to CASRLNLATQYF.

The gene calls are TRBV7-2 and TRBJ2-5; the D is unclear. CDR1 and CDR2 (germline): SGHTA, FQGNSA. V was shortened by 2 bases and J by 4 bases, with 8 bases between the two germline ends. This CDR3 region has 13 residues. CDR3 sequence reads: CASSLRLRETQYF. The CDR3 nucleotides are TGTGCCAGCAGCTTAAGGCTCCGAGAGACCCAGTACTTC.

V usage is TRBV7-2 and J usage is TRBJ2-1; D call uncertain. The CDR3 runs 13 residues. The germline V and J ends were trimmed by 1 base and 10 bases, with 11 bases remaining between them. Germline CDR1 reads SGHTA; CDR2 reads FQGNSA. The CDR3 region is CASSLEGGREQFF. CDR3 DNA sequence: TGTGCCAGCAGCTTAGAAGGCGGTAGGGAGCAGTTCTTC.